These 27 T cell receptor beta chains were all obtained from the same sample, sequenced in a study of cytomegalovirus exposure and HLA in healthy donors. 60 Vbeta and 13 Jbeta primers were used in PCR. Sequenced by immunoSEQ multiplex PCR; TCRdb stores in-frame clones only, minus some. This table holds 220,000 or so clones, 82% found once. The material sequenced was PBMCs. These receptors all come from a woman aged 40 to 55 in good health and CMV-seronegative.

This clone turned up a few times. The genes are TRBV27 and TRBJ2-1; D unresolved. From germline, CDR1 is MNHEY and CDR2 SMNVEV (reference sequence). V was cut by 1 base and J by 8 bases, with 15 bases left in between. The CDR3 contains 15 residues. The CDR3: CASSLWSATLDEQFF. The CDR3 DNA reads TGTGCCAGCAGTTTATGGTCAGCGACCTTGGATGAGCAGTTCTTC.

The CDR3 DNA reads TGTGCCAGCAGACAAGGGGCCGGGAACACTGAAGCTTTCTTT. It is translated as CASRQGAGNTEAFF. The chain is built from TRBV6-5 and TRBJ1-1; weak D call: TRBD1 (5 bases). Germline V lookup: CDR1 MNHEY, CDR2 SVGAGI. The V end lost 6 bases, the J end lost 1 base, and 12 bases lay between the germline ends. The CDR3 runs 14 residues.

CDR3: CASSLGSGRGPETQYF. CDR3 coding DNA: TGTGCCAGCAGCTTAGGCTCTGGGCGGGGGCCAGAGACCCAGTACTTC. The rearrangement links TRBV7-2 to TRBJ2-5; a possible D gene is TRBD2 (7 bases). The CDR3 loop spans 16 amino acids. Germline V gene sequence: CDR1 SGHTA, CDR2 FQGNSA. Trimming stripped 1 base from V and 4 bases from J, with 16 bases between.

In the case of this clone: Mismatch with germline at one junction end may stem from a read error. The chain carries TRBV7-9 and TRBJ2-7; D unresolved. Germline lookup yields CDR1 SEHNR and CDR2 FQNEAQ (reference sequence). CDR3 size: 13 residues. The CDR3 bases are TGTGCCAGCAGTTTAGGCGGTCCGTACGAGCAGTACTTC. Translated: CASSLGGPYEQYF.

V gene TRBV19 combines with J gene TRBJ1-2, with 11 bases aligning to TRBD1. J lost 4 bases, V lost 5 bases, and 6 bases had no gene match. The germline V gene has CDR1 LNHDA and CDR2 SQIVND (reference sequence). CDR3 length: 15 amino acids. Here the CDR3 reads CASSLGQGAGYGYTF. The CDR3 bases are TGTGCCAGTAGTCTCGGACAGGGGGCGGGCTATGGCTACACCTTC. Based on the CDR3 plus reference TRBV19 and TRBJ1-2, the full variable domain is DGGITQSPKYLFRKEGQNVTLSCEQNLNHDAMYWYRQDPGQGLRLIYYSQIVNDFQKGDIAEGYSVSREKKESFPLTVTSAQKNPTAFYLCASSLGQGAGYGYTFGSGTRLTVV.

The table lists this clone with a count of one. The CDR3 sequence: CASSSIGEFENEQFF. The CDR3 bases are TGTGCCAGCAGCTCCATTGGAGAGTTTGAAAATGAGCAGTTCTTC. This chain links TRBV7-7 with TRBJ2-1; the D is unclear. Germline V CDR1 and CDR2: SSHAT, FNYEAQ (reference sequence). The CDR3 length is 15 residues. The V end was cut by 4 bases, the J end by 7 bases, with 17 bases between.

CDR3 nucleotide sequence: TGTGCCAGCTCCCAGGAACTAGCGGGCTCCTACGAGCAGTACTTC. This encodes CASSQELAGSYEQYF. The chain employs TRBV6-5 and TRBJ2-7; the match to TRBD2 covers 9 bases. The CDR3 has 15 residues. V lost 8 bases and J lost 0; bases outside the gene matches: 8. Looked up from germline, CDR1 is MNHEY and CDR2 is SVGAGI.

V usage is TRBV6-4 and J usage is TRBJ2-3, with D maybe TRBD1 (5 bases). Germline CDR1 is MRHNA and CDR2 is SNTAGT. Trimming removed 3 bases at V and 2 bases at J, with 9 bases between. The CDR3 has 14 residues. The CDR3 nucleotides read TGTGCCAGCAGTGAACAGGCCAACACAGATACGCAGTATTTT. Its protein product is CASSEQANTDTQYF.

The CDR3 DNA follows: TGTGCCAGTAGTGACAACTTAAGAGCCCAGCCCCAGCATTTT. Protein product: CASSDNLRAQPQHF. This rearrangement joins TRBV19 to TRBJ1-5; D is undetermined. The germline CDR1 and CDR2 sequences are LNHDA and SQIVND (reference sequence). The CDR3 has 14 residues. V was cut by 5 bases and J by 7 bases, with 15 bases left in between.

This chain links TRBV19 with TRBJ2-7; 9 bases match TRBD2. The CDR3 spans 15 residues. Trimming took 5 bases from V and 5 from J; bases not matched to a gene: 10. Germline V gives CDR1 LNHDA, CDR2 SQIVND (reference sequence). DNA for the CDR3: TGTGCCAGTAGTTCCGTCCTAGCGGGGAATCACGAGCAGTACTTC. Amino acid sequence: CASSSVLAGNHEQYF.

The chain employs TRBV2 and TRBJ2-3; D is ambiguous. V was pared by 0 bases and J by 11 bases, with 15 bases between. Germline V gives CDR1 SNHLY, CDR2 FYNNEI. This CDR3 spans 14 amino acids. In nucleotides, the CDR3 is TGTGCCAGCAGTGAAGCGCTTCTAGATTCCATGCAGTATTTT. Its translation: CASSEALLDSMQYF.

This chain links TRBV6-5 with TRBJ1-1, with D possibly being TRBD1 (6 bases). The CDR3 covers 12 residues. Germline V gene lookup returns CDR1 MNHEY and CDR2 SVGAGI. The V gene lost 6 bases and the J gene lost 7 bases, with 12 bases spanning the gap. For the CDR3, the DNA is TGTGCCAGCAGCATAAACAGGGTTGAAGCTTTCTTT. Protein product: CASSINRVEAFF.

The chain combines TRBV30 with TRBJ1-1; perhaps TRBD1 as D (5 bases). The V gene's germline CDR1 is GTSNPN and CDR2 SVGIG (reference sequence). The CDR3 length is 15 residues. Trimming pared 3 bases from V and 4 bases from J, leaving 18 bases between. The CDR3 DNA follows: TGTGCCTGGAGCGCCCGGATGGGGCTGATCACTGAAGCTTTCTTT. Its protein is CAWSARMGLITEAFF.

The chain uses TRBV27 and TRBJ2-1, with D tentatively TRBD2 (5 bases). Germline V gene data show CDR1 as MNHEY and CDR2 as SMNVEV (reference sequence). Trimming shortened V by 4 bases and J by 2 bases, and 9 bases separated the two germline ends. The CDR3 length is 14 residues. The CDR3 nucleotides are TGTGCCAGCAGTTCGAGGGCCCCCTACAATGAGCAGTTCTTC. As protein: CASSSRAPYNEQFF.

The J gene is TRBJ1-1, the V gene TRBV19; D gene uncertain. CDR3 size: 11 residues. CDR1 is LNHDA and CDR2 is SQIVND in the germline V gene (reference sequence). Between the trimmed V and J ends, which lost 10 bases and 4 bases, there was a span of 10 bases. CDR3 protein: CAILVGTEAFF. CDR3 bases: TGTGCCATCCTAGTTGGCACTGAAGCTTTCTTT.

The chain carries TRBV6-4 and TRBJ2-1, with a possible D match to TRBD2 (6 bases). This CDR3 spans 14 amino acids. Germline V CDR1 and CDR2: MRHNA, SNTAGT. V was pared by 5 bases and J by 5 bases, with 13 bases between. CDR3 loop: CASSPSRRDNEQFF. CDR3 DNA: TGTGCCAGCAGTCCTAGTCGGAGGGACAATGAGCAGTTCTTC.

V and J are TRBV5-1 and TRBJ1-1, with TRBD1 matching over 12 bases. From germline, CDR1 is SGHRS and CDR2 YFSETQ. The trim removed 4 bases at V and 6 bases at J, leaving 10 bases unmatched. The CDR3 runs 16 residues. CDR3 in DNA: TGCGCCAGCAGCATAGCAGGGACAGGGGGCCAGGCTGAAGCTTTCTTT. Its protein product is CASSIAGTGGQAEAFF.

The chain is built from TRBV4-1 and TRBJ2-2; 11 positions agree with TRBD2. The CDR3 is 17 residues long. The V gene's germline CDR1 is MGHRA and CDR2 YSYEKL. The V and J ends lost 2 bases and 2 bases, in that order; junction bases with no gene match: 4. CDR3 residues: CASSQLLAGVNTGELFF. Written as DNA, the CDR3 is TGCGCCAGCAGCCAACTACTAGCGGGAGTTAACACCGGGGAGCTGTTTTTT.

The V call is TRBV6-6, the J call TRBJ1-1; D gene unclear. The germline V and J ends were trimmed by 0 bases and 4 bases, with 9 bases remaining between them. CDR3 length: 14 amino acids. Germline CDR1 reads MNHNY; CDR2 reads SVGAGI (reference sequence). CDR3 coding DNA: TGTGCCAGCAGTTACTCAGGGAGAAGCACTGAAGCTTTCTTT. This gives the protein CASSYSGRSTEAFF.

This clone was observed a handful of times. J is TRBJ1-1 and V is TRBV6-4; D is uncertain. The germline CDR1 and CDR2 sequences are MRHNA and SNTAGT. V was trimmed by 4 bases and J by 4 bases, leaving 10 bases between them. CDR3 length equals 13 residues. The CDR3 DNA follows: TGTGCCAGCAGTGGCCAGGAGGGCACTGAAGCTTTCTTT. Its protein product is CASSGQEGTEAFF.

V usage is TRBV29-1 and J usage is TRBJ1-1, with D hard to call. The length of the CDR3 is 14 residues. Germline V gene data show CDR1 as SQVTM and CDR2 as ANQGSEA. The V gene lost 8 bases and the J gene lost 0 bases, with 16 bases spanning the gap. The CDR3 loop reads CSCKGLTLNTEAFF. The CDR3 DNA sequence: TGCAGCTGCAAAGGACTCACGTTGAACACTGAAGCTTTCTTT.

The table lists this clone with a few counts. The V call is TRBV19, the J call TRBJ1-2; 7 bases fit TRBD1. CDR3 length equals 15 residues. The V gene end was trimmed by 6 bases and the J gene end by 8 bases; junction bases not matched to a gene: 15. Germline CDR1 and CDR2: LNHDA and SQIVND (reference sequence). The CDR3 DNA sequence: TGTGCCAGTAGCCTTCTCGGGACAGCCGTTGGGGGCTACACCTTC. Residues: CASSLLGTAVGGYTF.

The V gene is TRBV2, the J gene TRBJ1-5; TRBD1 is a possible D gene (5 bases). This CDR3 has 14 residues. Deletions cut 1 base from V and 10 bases from J, with 14 bases between. The germline gives CDR1 SNHLY, CDR2 FYNNEI. The CDR3 bases are TGTGCCAGCAGTGAAGGACAGACCTTGGTTCCCCAGCATTTT. It is translated as CASSEGQTLVPQHF. Filled out from reference TRBV2 and TRBJ1-5, the complete variable domain reads EPEVTQTPSHQVTQMGQEVILRCVPISNHLYFYWYRQILGQKVEFLVSFYNNEISEKSEIFDDQFSVERPDGSNFTLKIRSTKLEDSAMYFCASSEGQTLVPQHFGDGTRLSIL.

In its sample, this clone was seen once. This chain connects TRBV2 to TRBJ2-7, with D unclear. Germline CDR1 is SNHLY and CDR2 is FYNNEI. Deletions cut 3 bases from V and 3 bases from J, with 12 bases between. The CDR3 has 14 residues. CDR3 region: CASSEAGSVYEQYF. Here the CDR3 DNA reads TGTGCCAGCAGTGAGGCAGGTTCTGTCTACGAGCAGTACTTC.

This chain uses TRBV5-1 with TRBJ2-7; 10 positions agree with TRBD2. V lost 2 bases to trimming and J lost 7 bases; unmatched junction nucleotides: 12. The CDR3 consists of 16 residues. CDR1 is SGHRS, CDR2 YFSETQ, per germline. The CDR3 here is CASSLPGASGSDEQYF. As DNA, the CDR3 is TGCGCCAGCAGCTTACCCGGGGCTAGCGGGAGTGATGAGCAGTACTTC.

The chain has TRBV9 and TRBJ2-1; possibly TRBD1 for D (7 bases). V lost 3 bases and J 6 bases, leaving 16 bases between the germline ends. This CDR3 region has 15 residues. Germline V gives CDR1 SGDLS, CDR2 YYNGEE. In DNA form, the CDR3 reads TGTGCCAGCAGCGCCTTCCTGCAGGGGGGCAATGAGCAGTTCTTC. It yields the protein CASSAFLQGGNEQFF.

V and J are TRBV23-1 and TRBJ1-1, with a weak D call TRBD1 (6 bases). TRBV23-1 is assigned to the ORF class and has an uncertain function. This CDR3 is 11 amino acids long. Trimming shortened V by 4 bases and J by 14 bases, and 14 bases separated the two germline ends. The CDR3 protein is CASSPQPTGFF. The CDR3 DNA sequence: TGCGCCAGCAGTCCACAACCGACAGGCTTCTTT.